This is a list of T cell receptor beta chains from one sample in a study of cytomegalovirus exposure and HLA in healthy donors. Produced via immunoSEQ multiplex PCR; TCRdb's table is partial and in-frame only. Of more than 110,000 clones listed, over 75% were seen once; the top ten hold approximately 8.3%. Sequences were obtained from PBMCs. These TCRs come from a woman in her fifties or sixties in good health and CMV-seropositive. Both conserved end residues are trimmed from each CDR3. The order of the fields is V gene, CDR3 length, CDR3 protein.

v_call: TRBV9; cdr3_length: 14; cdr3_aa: ASSSYPGSTVSEQY
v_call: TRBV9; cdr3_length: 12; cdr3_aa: ASSRETGQETQY
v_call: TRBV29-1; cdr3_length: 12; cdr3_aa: SVEVSSGVNIQY
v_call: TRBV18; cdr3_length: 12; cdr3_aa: ASSQGQGNVGAF
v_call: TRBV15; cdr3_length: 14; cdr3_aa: ATSRGSTSGVYEQF
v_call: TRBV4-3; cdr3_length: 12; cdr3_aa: ASSYTGGGETQY
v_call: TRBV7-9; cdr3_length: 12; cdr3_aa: ASRVAGGYNEQF
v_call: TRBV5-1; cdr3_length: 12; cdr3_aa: ASSSDRLNTEAF
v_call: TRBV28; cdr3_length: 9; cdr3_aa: ASSFEETQY
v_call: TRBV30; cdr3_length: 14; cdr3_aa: AWSKGQPSSGNTIY
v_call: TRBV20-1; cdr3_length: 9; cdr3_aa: SADSTGEQY
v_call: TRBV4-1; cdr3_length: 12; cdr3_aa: ASSQEKGNYGYT